The 30 T cell receptor beta chains below come from one sample, sequenced in a study of blood T cell repertoires in COVID-19 (dated by TCRdb to the early 2020s). The library relied on the immunoSEQ multiplex PCR assay. Entries here come from immuneACCESS through TCRdb and include only in-frame sequences with V and J called. Some clones fail to appear in such tables; in the studies checked, an unresolved V gene covers under half of the shortfall, and the cause of the remainder is unknown. This sample has about 180,000 clones in its table, and roughly 84% of those were observed once. The top ten clonotypes cover 6% to 7% of the sample. The sequenced material came from peripheral blood. These receptors were obtained from a middle-aged woman with COVID-19, enrolled during active disease.

CDR3 amino acids: CASSQDRRESSYEQYF. The DNA for the CDR3 is TGCGCCAGCAGCCAAGATCGAAGGGAGAGCTCCTACGAGCAGTACTTC. The chain uses TRBV4-1 and TRBJ2-7; a possible D gene is TRBD2 (5 bases). The length of the CDR3 is 16 residues. CDR1 is MGHRA and CDR2 is YSYEKL in the germline V gene. V lost 0 bases, J lost 0 bases, and 12 bases lay in between.

The V and J genes are TRBV6-5 and TRBJ1-1; tentatively, D is TRBD1 (6 bases). The V end lost 2 bases, the J end lost 5 bases, and 12 bases lay between the germline ends. CDR3 length: 14 amino acids. Germline V gene data show CDR1 as MNHEY and CDR2 as SVGAGI. Here the CDR3 reads CASSYSTGITEAFF. In DNA form, the CDR3 reads TGTGCCAGCAGTTACAGTACAGGGATAACTGAAGCTTTCTTT.

The chain combines TRBV12-5 with TRBJ2-7, with D possibly being TRBD2 (6 bases). Trimming took 5 bases from V and 4 from J, leaving 15 bases between them. The germline V gene has CDR1 LGHNT and CDR2 FRNRAP. The CDR3 covers 14 residues. The CDR3 region is CASGPGGDFYEQYF. Written as DNA, the CDR3 is TGTGCTAGTGGTCCAGGAGGGGACTTTTACGAGCAGTACTTC.

A note on this clone: A junction boundary mismatches the germline segment, possibly from a read error. The V and J genes are TRBV3-1 (or the pseudogene TRBV3-2) and TRBJ2-3, with 8 positions matching TRBD2. The germline gives CDR1 LGHDT, CDR2 YNNKEL (reference sequence). This CDR3 is 13 amino acids long. The CDR3 nucleotides read TGTGCCAGCAGCCAAGTAGCGGGATCTCCCCTAGACTTT. Amino acids: CASSQVAGSPLDF.

In its sample, this clone was seen a few times. The rearrangement uses TRBV7-8 and TRBJ2-7; no clear D. This CDR3 is 11 amino acids long. Germline-derived CDR1 and CDR2 are SGHVS and FQNEAQ. The V end lost 5 bases, the J end lost 3 bases, and 5 bases lay between the germline ends. The CDR3 here is CASSLNYEQYF. For the CDR3, the DNA is TGTGCCAGCAGCCTAAACTACGAGCAGTACTTC.

This chain uses TRBV27 with TRBJ1-2; D unclear. Germline-derived CDR1 and CDR2 are MNHEY and SMNVEV (reference sequence). Between the trimmed V and J ends, which lost 5 bases and 0 bases, there was a span of 22 bases. The CDR3 length is 18 residues. The CDR3 DNA reads TGTGCCAGCAGTCGCGCGACTGGCGGCGGTTCAACTAACTATGGCTACACCTTC. Its translation is CASSRATGGGSTNYGYTF.

This rearrangement joins TRBV12-3 or TRBV12-4 to TRBJ2-7, with no clear D. This CDR3 contains 11 residues. The V end was cut by 6 bases, the J end by 13 bases, with 16 bases between. CDR3 coding DNA: TGTGCCAGCAGCCAAATGACTTCAATCTACTTC. Its translation: CASSQMTSIYF.

The chain has TRBV6-1 and TRBJ1-1, with no clear D. Trimming removed 2 bases at V and 1 base at J, with 17 bases between. CDR3 length equals 17 residues. Germline-derived CDR1 and CDR2 are MNHNS and SASEGT. The CDR3 sequence is CASSERTGSRSNTEAFF. DNA of the CDR3: TGTGCCAGCAGTGAAAGGACGGGGTCCCGATCGAACACTGAAGCTTTCTTT.

The chain couples TRBV21-1 to TRBJ1-5; the table assigns TRBD1, which was not confirmed against the DNA. TRBV21-1 corresponds to a pseudogene. The CDR3 length is 15 residues. CDR3 nucleotides: TGTGCCAGCAGCACGCAGGGCACTGGCAATCAGCCCCAGCATTTT. Protein: CASSTQGTGNQPQHF.

The rearrangement links TRBV10-3 to TRBJ1-1, with a weak D call TRBD1 (5 bases). Germline V gene data show CDR1 as ENHRY and CDR2 as SYGVKD. V was pared by 6 bases and J by 1 base, with 12 bases between. The CDR3 runs to 14 residues. This CDR3 is CAISPVQGNTEAFF. CDR3 DNA: TGTGCCATCAGCCCGGTCCAGGGGAACACTGAAGCTTTCTTT.

The chain is built from TRBV7-6 and TRBJ1-3; 8 bases are a match to TRBD1. The CDR3 is 17 residues long. V lost 8 bases, J lost 0 bases, and 12 bases stayed unmatched. Germline CDR1 SGHVS, CDR2 FNYEAQ. The CDR3: CASSPLGTGDSGNTIYF. The CDR3 DNA reads as TGTGCCAGCTCCCCTTTAGGGACAGGAGACTCTGGAAACACCATATATTTT.

This chain connects TRBV7-9 to TRBJ2-2; TRBD1 agrees at 7 bases. The V gene's germline CDR1 is SEHNR and CDR2 FQNEAQ (reference sequence). V was clipped by 7 bases and J by 0 bases; unmatched bases: 2. CDR3 length: 14 amino acids. This chain's CDR3 is CASTQGSNTGELFF. CDR3 nucleotides: TGTGCCAGCACACAGGGGTCGAACACCGGGGAGCTGTTTTTT.

For this clone: The sample contains more than one DNA sequence encoding this CDR3. The chain joins TRBV7-9 to TRBJ1-2; D remains unclear. The CDR3 has 11 amino acids. Germline CDR1 is SEHNR and CDR2 is FQNEAQ (reference sequence). Trimming left V 4 bases short and J 7 bases short, with 7 bases between. CDR3 residues: CASSSSFGYTF. Written as DNA, the CDR3 is TGTGCCAGCAGCTCGTCCTTTGGCTACACCTTC.

The chain employs TRBV11-2 and TRBJ2-6; 8 bases map to TRBD2. In germline, CDR1 is SGHAT, CDR2 FQNNGV. The ends lost 8 bases at V and 0 bases at J; junction bases unmatched: 9. The CDR3 totals 17 residues. The CDR3 DNA sequence: TGTGCCAGCCGTTTCTCGGGGGGGAACTCTGGGGCCAACGTCCTGACTTTC. Its protein is CASRFSGGNSGANVLTF.

V and J are TRBV11-2 and TRBJ2-1; no firm D call. The germline V and J ends were trimmed by 2 bases and 15 bases, with 11 bases remaining between them. This CDR3 spans 11 amino acids. Germline V gene sequence: CDR1 SGHAT, CDR2 FQNNGV. The CDR3 sequence: CASSLLDVTFF. For the CDR3, the DNA is TGTGCCAGCAGCTTACTAGATGTAACGTTCTTC. The complete variable domain, with remaining parts taken from reference TRBV11-2 and TRBJ2-1, reads EAGVAQSPRYKIIEKRQSVAFWCNPISGHATLYWYQQILGQGPKLLIQFQNNGVVDDSQLPKDRFSAERLKGVDSTLKIQPAKLEDSAVYLCASSLLDVTFFGPGTRLTVL.

This clone has a single count. V is TRBV15 and J is TRBJ1-3, with D possibly TRBD1 on 5 matching bases. This CDR3 is 16 amino acids long. The ends were cut back, 0 bases at V and 0 bases at J, with 9 bases in the middle. Germline V lookup: CDR1 LNHNV, CDR2 YYDKDF (reference sequence). For the CDR3, the DNA is TGTGCCACCAGCAGAGATCGGGGGAGCTCTGGAAACACCATATATTTT. Encoded protein: CATSRDRGSSGNTIYF.

The CDR3 DNA reads TGTGCTAGTGGTTTGCAACAGGGGCCCTGGGATACGCAGTATTTT. This translates into CASGLQQGPWDTQYF. This chain links TRBV12-5 with TRBJ2-3; 7 nucleotides line up with TRBD1. V lost 2 bases and J lost 6; bases outside the gene matches: 8. The CDR3 is 15 residues long. CDR1 and CDR2 from the germline V gene are LGHNT and FRNRAP.

This clone was seen once. V and J are TRBV9 and TRBJ1-4; TRBD1 aligns across 10 bases. The CDR3 is 15 residues long. The germline V gene has CDR1 SGDLS and CDR2 YYNGEE. Trimming cost V 3 bases and J 6 bases; bases outside gene matches: 5. For the CDR3, the DNA is TGTGCCAGCAGCGGGGACAGGGGAGTGGATGAAAAACTGTTTTTT. This gives the protein CASSGDRGVDEKLFF.

The rearrangement links TRBV3-1 (or the pseudogene TRBV3-2) to TRBJ2-2; 7 bases agree with TRBD2. The CDR3 consists of 15 residues. Unmatched junction bases numbered 5, after V lost 4 bases and J lost 3 bases. CDR1 is LGHDT, CDR2 YNNKEL, per germline (reference sequence). This chain's CDR3 is CASSRDTSDTGELFF. DNA for the CDR3: TGTGCCAGCAGCCGCGATACTAGCGACACCGGGGAGCTGTTTTTT.

The chain is built from TRBV6-5 and TRBJ1-5, with a possible D match to TRBD1 (6 bases). Trimming took off 6 bases at V and 1 base at J, with 13 bases between the two ends. CDR3 size: 15 residues. The germline gives CDR1 MNHEY, CDR2 SVGAGI. CDR3 nucleotides: TGTGCCAGCAGCTCCGCCGGGACAAGCAATCAGCCCCAGCATTTT. Translated: CASSSAGTSNQPQHF.

The chain recombines TRBV4-2 with TRBJ2-5; perhaps TRBD2 as D (6 bases). V dropped 4 bases and J dropped 4 bases, with 10 bases sitting between them. This CDR3 has 13 residues. Germline V gives CDR1 LGHNA, CDR2 YNFKEQ. DNA for the CDR3: TGTGCCAGCAGCCTGCAGGGAGGAGAGACCCAGTACTTC. This translates into CASSLQGGETQYF.

The rearrangement links TRBV7-9 to TRBJ1-1; the D is unclear. This CDR3 is 14 amino acids long. Trimming left V 5 bases short and J 7 bases short, with 17 bases between. Looked up from germline, CDR1 is SEHNR and CDR2 is FQNEAQ (reference sequence). DNA for the CDR3: TGTGCCAGCAGCCCTTACAGTGAACCCAATGAAGCTTTCTTT. Its protein product is CASSPYSEPNEAFF.

The CDR3 protein is CASSFGGGSNQPQHF. CDR3 nucleotides: TGTGCCAGCAGTTTTGGGGGAGGGAGCAATCAGCCCCAGCATTTT. The rearrangement links TRBV6-5 to TRBJ1-5; maybe TRBD1 (5 bases). In germline, CDR1 is MNHEY, CDR2 SVGAGI. The CDR3 runs 15 residues. V lost 4 bases and J lost 1, with 11 bases in between.

This chain joins TRBV7-9 and TRBJ1-5; TRBD1 matches 7 bases. This CDR3 contains 14 residues. With 4 bases clipped from V and 5 bases from J, the junction kept 5 bases outside the gene matches. Germline-derived CDR1 and CDR2 are SEHNR and FQNEAQ (reference sequence). CDR3 loop: CASSSTDRYQPQHF. In nucleotides, the CDR3 is TGTGCCAGCAGCTCAACGGACAGGTATCAGCCCCAGCATTTT.

As regards this clone: The identical CDR3 is also encoded by other nucleotide sequences in the sample. The V gene is TRBV10-2, the J gene TRBJ2-7, with D tentatively TRBD1 (6 bases). Germline V lookup: CDR1 WSHSY, CDR2 SAAADI. The germline V and J ends were trimmed by 4 bases and 6 bases, with 7 bases remaining between them. CDR3 length: 11 amino acids. CDR3 DNA: TGCGCCAGCAGTGTAGGGGGCGAGCAGTACTTC. Amino acid sequence: CASSVGGEQYF.

The chain joins TRBV2 to TRBJ2-7; TRBD2 agrees at 9 bases. The CDR3 has 16 residues. J gave up 6 bases and V 6 bases, and 15 bases lay outside the gene matches. Per the germline V gene, CDR1 is SNHLY and CDR2 is FYNNEI. The CDR3 here is CASSKRRGLAYSEQYF. The CDR3 DNA sequence: TGTGCCAGCAGCAAACGGAGGGGACTAGCTTACTCCGAGCAGTACTTC.

The V gene is TRBV5-1, the J gene TRBJ2-7; D unresolved. The ends were cut back, 0 bases at V and 0 bases at J, with 10 bases in the middle. The CDR3 has 15 amino acids. Germline V gene data show CDR1 as SGHRS and CDR2 as YFSETQ. CDR3 coding DNA: TGCGCCAGCAGCTTGGCCGCGTTGAGCTCCTACGAGCAGTACTTC. As protein: CASSLAALSSYEQYF. Filled out from reference TRBV5-1 and TRBJ2-7, the complete variable domain reads KAGVTQTPRYLIKTRGQQVTLSCSPISGHRSVSWYQQTPGQGLQFLFEYFSETQRNKGNFPGRFSGRQFSNSRSEMNVSTLELGDSALYLCASSLAALSSYEQYFGPGTRLTVT.

The genes are TRBV18 and TRBJ1-3; D is unresolved. V lost 7 bases and J lost 5, with 9 bases in between. Germline-derived CDR1 and CDR2 are KGHSH and LQKENI. CDR3 length: 12 amino acids. Here the CDR3 reads CASFEHRNTIYF. DNA for the CDR3: TGTGCCAGCTTCGAACATCGAAACACCATATATTTT.

This sequence joins TRBV14 and TRBJ1-5; D remains ambiguous. Trimming took 5 bases from V and 6 from J, leaving 17 bases between them. The length of the CDR3 is 15 residues. The germline V gene has CDR1 SGHDN and CDR2 FVKESK. CDR3 in DNA: TGTGCCAGCAGCTCCCGCGGAGGGTTAACTCAGCCCCAGCATTTT. Translation gives CASSSRGGLTQPQHF.

The chain couples TRBV7-8 to TRBJ2-7, with D maybe TRBD1 (6 bases). Trimming stripped 5 bases from V and 0 bases from J, with 20 bases between. From germline, CDR1 is SGHVS and CDR2 FQNEAQ. This CDR3 spans 17 amino acids. The CDR3 spells CASSPLPTGVLSYEQYF. CDR3 DNA: TGTGCCAGCAGCCCTCTTCCGACAGGAGTTCTCTCCTACGAGCAGTACTTC.